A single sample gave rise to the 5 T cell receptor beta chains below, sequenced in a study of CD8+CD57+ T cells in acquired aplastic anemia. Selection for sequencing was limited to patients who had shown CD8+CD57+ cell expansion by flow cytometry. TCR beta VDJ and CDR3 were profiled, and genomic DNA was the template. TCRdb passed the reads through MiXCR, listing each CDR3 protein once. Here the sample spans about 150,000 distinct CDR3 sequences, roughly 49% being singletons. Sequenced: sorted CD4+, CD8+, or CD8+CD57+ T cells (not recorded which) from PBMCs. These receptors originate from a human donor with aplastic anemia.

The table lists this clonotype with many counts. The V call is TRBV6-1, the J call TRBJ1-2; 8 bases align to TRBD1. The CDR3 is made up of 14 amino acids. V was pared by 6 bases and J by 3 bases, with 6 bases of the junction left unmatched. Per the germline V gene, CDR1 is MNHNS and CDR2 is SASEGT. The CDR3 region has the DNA TGTGCCAGCAGCCCAGGGGGCGCGTACTATGGCTACACCTTC. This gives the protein CASSPGGAYYGYTF.

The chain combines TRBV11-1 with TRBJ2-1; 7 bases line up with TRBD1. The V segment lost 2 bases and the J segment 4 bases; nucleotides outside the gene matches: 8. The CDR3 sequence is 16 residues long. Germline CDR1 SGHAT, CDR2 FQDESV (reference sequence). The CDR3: CASSLTDRNSYNEQFF. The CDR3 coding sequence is TGTGCCAGCAGCTTAACGGACAGGAATTCTTACAATGAGCAGTTCTTC. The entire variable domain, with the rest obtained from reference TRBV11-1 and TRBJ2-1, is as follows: EAEVAQSPRYKITEKSQAVAFWCDPISGHATLYWYRQILGQGPELLVQFQDESVVDDSQLPKDRFSAERLKGVDSTLKIQPAELGDSAMYLCASSLTDRNSYNEQFFGPGTRLTVL.

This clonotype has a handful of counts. CDR3 sequence (DNA): TGCGCCAGCAGCGCCCGGGACAAGGGAGATGGCGGCTATGGCTACACCTTC. Its translation: CASSARDKGDGGYGYTF. The chain carries TRBV5-1 and TRBJ1-2, with D perhaps TRBD1 (6 bases). Germline values: CDR1 SGHRS, CDR2 YFSETQ. The CDR3 consists of 17 residues. Deletions cut 4 bases from V and 4 bases from J, with 23 bases between. Together with reference TRBV5-1 and TRBJ1-2, the CDR3 gives the full variable domain: KAGVTQTPRYLIKTRGQQVTLSCSPISGHRSVSWYQQTPGQGLQFLFEYFSETQRNKGNFPGRFSGRQFSNSRSEMNVSTLELGDSALYLCASSARDKGDGGYGYTFGSGTRLTVV.

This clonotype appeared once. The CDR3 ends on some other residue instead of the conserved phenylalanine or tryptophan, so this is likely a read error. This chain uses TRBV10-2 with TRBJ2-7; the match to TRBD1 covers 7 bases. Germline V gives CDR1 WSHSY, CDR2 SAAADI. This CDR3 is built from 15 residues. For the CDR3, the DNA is TGCGCCAGCATTTTAGACAGGGCCAGCTCCTACGGGCAGTACTCC. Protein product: CASILDRASSYGQYS.

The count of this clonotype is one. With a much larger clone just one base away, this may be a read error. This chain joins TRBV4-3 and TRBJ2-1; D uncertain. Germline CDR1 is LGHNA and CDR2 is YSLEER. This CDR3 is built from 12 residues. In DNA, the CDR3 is TGCGCCAGCAGCCAAGATGGATATGAGCAGTCCTTC. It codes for CASSQDGYEQSF.